Listed below are T cell receptor beta chains from one sample, sequenced in a study of human T cells and chemical hapten exposure. TCRdb analysed the RACE reads with MiXCR anew, one entry per CDR3 protein. The sample holds around 340,000 distinct CDR3 sequences, around 7% seen once. The material sequenced was whole blood, taken in connection with sensitization to the hapten diphenylcyclopropenone (DPC). These receptors all come from a woman between 18 and 29 years old with alopecia areata. Some clones in this sample may be carry-over from other donors' samples. Each CDR3 is given with its conserved first and last residue. The D gene is left open where the match is weak. Clone size is not always given. Where it is, it says once, few, many or a class for expanded clones.

d_call clone_size j_call cdr3_length v_call cdr3_aa cdr3_nt
. . TRBJ2-3 13 TRBV24-1 CATSAGTADTQYF TGTGCCACCAGTGCGGGGACCGCAGATACGCAGTATTTT
. many TRBJ2-2 16 TRBV5-1 CASSLKGLPGTGELFF TGCGCCAGCAGCTTGAAGGGCCTCCCTGGCACCGGGGAGCTGTTTTTT
. many TRBJ2-1 12 TRBV5-1 CGSGTGNNEQFF TGCGGCAGCGGTACAGGGAACAATGAGCAGTTCTTC
. . TRBJ1-6 13 TRBV6-2/TRBV6-3 CASSYEDNTPLHF TGTGCCAGCAGTTACGAGGACAATACACCCCTCCACTTT
. few TRBJ2-7 13 TRBV27 CASKSGYSYEQYF TGTGCCAGCAAGTCGGGGTACTCCTACGAGCAGTACTTC
TRBD1 . TRBJ2-7 20 TRBV6-2/TRBV6-3 CASSATIPGQVASAAYEQYF TGTGCCAGCAGTGCCACAATTCCCGGACAGGTTGCTAGTGCCGCCTACGAGCAGTACTTC
. . TRBJ2-3 13 TRBV7-2 CASSHASTDTQYF TGTGCCAGCAGCCATGCTAGCACAGATACGCAGTATTTT
. . TRBJ2-2 15 TRBV6-2/TRBV6-3 CASTTIRGNTGELFF TGTGCCAGCACCACTATCCGGGGAAACACCGGGGAGCTGTTTTTT
. few TRBJ1-1 21 TRBV5-1 CASSFFYPHAPDGRLNTEAFF TGCGCCAGCAGCTTCTTTTATCCCCATGCCCCGGACGGACGATTGAACACTGAAGCTTTCTTT
. few TRBJ1-6 16 TRBV7-2 CASSPSAPLYNSPLHF TGTGCCAGCAGTCCTTCGGCACCTCTCTATAATTCACCCCTCCACTTT
. many TRBJ2-2 14 TRBV3-1 CASSQGGNTGELFF TGTGCCAGCAGCCAAGGGGGCAACACCGGGGAGCTGTTTTTT
. . TRBJ2-6 15 TRBV6-1 CASSEESSGANVLTF TGTGCCAGCAGTGAAGAGAGCTCTGGGGCCAACGTCCTGACTTTC
. few TRBJ2-1 14 TRBV7-9 CASSLALAINEQFF TGTGCCAGCAGCTTAGCCCTAGCGATTAATGAGCAGTTCTTC
TRBD1 . TRBJ2-7 15 TRBV5-1 CASSIGQGVAYEQYF TGCGCCAGCAGCATCGGACAGGGAGTAGCCTACGAGCAGTACTTC
. few TRBJ2-3 14 TRBV10-3 CAISEFQGSDTQYF TGTGCCATCAGTGAGTTCCAAGGGTCAGATACGCAGTATTTT
. many TRBJ2-1 14 TRBV6-6 CASSYVSSYNEQFF TGTGCCAGCAGTTACGTAAGCTCCTACAATGAGCAGTTCTTC
. many TRBJ1-5 15 TRBV6-1 CASSDTAPNSQPQHF TGTGCCAGCAGTGATACGGCCCCGAATTCTCAGCCCCAGCATTTT
TRBD1 many TRBJ2-1 14 TRBV5-1 CASSTGTDYNEQFF TGCGCCAGCAGCACCGGGACAGACTACAATGAGCAGTTCTTC
TRBD2 . TRBJ2-3 17 TRBV6-5 CASSYVRSGGGTDTQYF TGTGCCAGCAGTTACGTTCGGTCGGGGGGGGGCACAGATACGCAGTATTTT
. . TRBJ1-4 15 TRBV7-8 CASSPRVGEGEKLFF TGTGCCAGCAGCCCGAGGGTCGGGGAGGGAGAAAAACTGTTTTTT
. . TRBJ1-2 16 TRBV4-1 CASSQDPQILNYGYTF TGCGCCAGCAGCCAAGATCCCCAGATCCTTAACTATGGCTACACCTTC
. . TRBJ1-3 13 TRBV5-1 CASKERSGGTIYF TGCGCCAGCAAAGAAAGATCTGGAGGCACCATATATTTT
. few TRBJ2-3 14 TRBV20-1 CSASPAGGTDTQYF TGCAGTGCTAGTCCGGCAGGGGGCACAGATACGCAGTATTTT
. many TRBJ2-1 15 TRBV6-4 CASSGRESSYNEQFF TGTGCCAGCAGTGGCAGGGAAAGCTCCTACAATGAGCAGTTCTTC
. . TRBJ1-2 15 TRBV9 CASSVVWDGKDGYTF TGTGCCAGCAGCGTAGTTTGGGACGGTAAAGATGGCTACACCTTC
. many TRBJ1-3 16 TRBV3-1 CASSQAGTYSGNTIYF TGTGCCAGCAGCCAAGCTGGGACCTACTCTGGAAACACCATATATTTT
. . TRBJ2-4 13 TRBV12-3/TRBV12-4 CASRNLAKNIQYF TGTGCCAGCAGAAATCTAGCCAAAAACATTCAGTACTTC
. few TRBJ1-1 14 TRBV6-6 CASIYVTGNTEAFF TGTGCCAGCATATACGTTACGGGAAACACTGAAGCTTTCTTT
TRBD2 few TRBJ2-2 18 TRBV20-1 CSASTWVAGRLNTGELFF TGCAGTGCTTCCACGTGGGTAGCGGGGCGCCTAAACACCGGGGAGCTGTTTTTT
. few TRBJ1-1 14 TRBV20-1 CSAAADPWGTEAFF TGCAGTGCTGCCGCCGACCCTTGGGGGACTGAAGCTTTCTTT
TRBD1 . TRBJ2-3 15 TRBV9 CASSQGVDSTDTQYF TGTGCCAGCTCCCAGGGGGTGGACAGCACAGATACGCAGTATTTT
. many TRBJ1-2 13 TRBV5-6 CASSLEGSYGYTF TGTGCCAGCAGCTTGGAGGGGAGCTATGGCTACACCTTC
. many TRBJ1-2 12 TRBV4-1 CASRAARYGYTF TGCGCCAGCAGGGCAGCGCGGTATGGCTACACCTTC
TRBD2 . TRBJ2-2 15 TRBV9 CASSGRLAPTGELFF TGTGCCAGCAGCGGGAGACTAGCGCCCACCGGGGAGCTGTTTTTT
. . TRBJ1-3 15 TRBV5-4 CASSFISGTGNTIYF TGTGCCAGCAGCTTCATTTCAGGGACCGGAAACACCATATATTTT
. few TRBJ1-2 13 TRBV12-3/TRBV12-4 CASSRQANYGYTF TGTGCCAGCAGTCGACAGGCTAACTATGGCTACACCTTC
. many TRBJ2-7 15 TRBV10-3 CAARAPDRDFYEQYF TGTGCCGCCCGTGCCCCGGACAGAGATTTCTACGAGCAGTACTTC
. . TRBJ1-3 16 TRBV12-3/TRBV12-4 CASSLKGTSSGNTIYF TGTGCCAGCAGTTTAAAGGGGACGAGCTCTGGAAACACCATATATTTT
. few TRBJ1-1 14 TRBV27 CASSLTAPHTEAFF TGTGCCAGCAGTTTAACAGCCCCGCACACTGAAGCTTTCTTT
. . TRBJ1-5 15 TRBV28 CASSWVRDINQPQHF TGTGCCAGCAGTTGGGTGCGGGACATAAATCAGCCCCAGCATTTT
. . TRBJ2-1 14 TRBV6-2/TRBV6-3 CASSPDGPRNEQFF TGTGCCAGCAGCCCCGATGGGCCTCGCAATGAGCAGTTCTTC
TRBD2 . TRBJ2-5 11 TRBV12-3/TRBV12-4 CASGRGVTQYF TGTGCCAGCGGGAGGGGAGTGACCCAGTACTTC
. few TRBJ1-2 13 TRBV12-3/TRBV12-4 CASSEQINYGYTF TGTGCCAGCAGCGAACAGATTAACTATGGCTACACCTTC
. many TRBJ2-1 16 TRBV4-3 CASSPRLESSYNEQFF TGCGCCAGCAGCCCCAGACTAGAGTCGTCCTACAATGAGCAGTTCTTC
. few TRBJ2-1 14 TRBV20-1 CSTFGLLSYNEQFF TGCAGTACGTTCGGGCTCCTCTCCTACAATGAGCAGTTCTTC
TRBD1 . TRBJ2-7 12 TRBV29-1 CSVSDRVYEQYF TGCAGCGTTTCGGACAGGGTCTACGAGCAGTACTTC
. many TRBJ1-1 14 TRBV5-5 CASSLASGDTEAFF TGTGCCAGCAGCTTGGCTTCAGGGGACACTGAAGCTTTCTTT
. . TRBJ2-1 15 TRBV7-3 CASSPLLTSYNEQFF TGTGCCAGCAGCCCCCTCCTGACGAGTTACAATGAGCAGTTCTTC
. . TRBJ1-5 13 TRBV6-5 CASSPQGKQPQHF TGTGCCAGCAGTCCCCAGGGGAAACAGCCCCAGCATTTT
. . TRBJ1-2 14 TRBV7-9 CASSRETVKYGYTF TGTGCCAGCAGCCGAGAAACAGTAAAGTATGGCTACACCTTC